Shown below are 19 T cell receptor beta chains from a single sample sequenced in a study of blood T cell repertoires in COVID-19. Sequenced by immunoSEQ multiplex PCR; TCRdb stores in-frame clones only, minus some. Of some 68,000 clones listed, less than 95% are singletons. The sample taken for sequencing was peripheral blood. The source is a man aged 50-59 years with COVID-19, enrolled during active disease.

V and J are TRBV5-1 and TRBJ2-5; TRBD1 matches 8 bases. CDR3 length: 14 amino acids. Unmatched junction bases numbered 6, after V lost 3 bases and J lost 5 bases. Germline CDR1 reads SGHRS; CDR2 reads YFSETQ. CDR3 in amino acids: CASSSRTGRETQYF. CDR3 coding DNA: TGCGCCAGCAGCTCCCGGACAGGGAGGGAGACCCAGTACTTC.

CDR3 in amino acids: CASSLRGRGPETQYF. The CDR3 coding sequence is TGTGCCAGCAGCTTACGCGGGAGGGGCCCCGAGACCCAGTACTTC. The rearrangement uses TRBV5-8 and TRBJ2-5; 9 bases line up with TRBD2. CDR3 size: 15 residues. CDR1 and CDR2 (germline): SGHTS, YDEGEE. V shed 2 bases, J shed 5 bases, and the junction held 7 bases outside the gene matches.

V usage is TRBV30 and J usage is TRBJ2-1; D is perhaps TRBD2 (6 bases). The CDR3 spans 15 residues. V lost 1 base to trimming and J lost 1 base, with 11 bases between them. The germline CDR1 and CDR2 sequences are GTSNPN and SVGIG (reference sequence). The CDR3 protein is CAWSEGRGSYNEQFF. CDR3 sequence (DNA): TGTGCCTGGAGTGAGGGGCGGGGATCCTACAATGAGCAGTTCTTC.

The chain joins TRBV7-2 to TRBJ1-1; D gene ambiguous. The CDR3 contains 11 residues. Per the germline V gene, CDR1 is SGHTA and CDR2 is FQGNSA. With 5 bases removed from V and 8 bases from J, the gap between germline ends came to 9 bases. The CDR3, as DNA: TGTGCCAGCAGCCCCGTTATGGAAGCTTTCTTT. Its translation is CASSPVMEAFF.

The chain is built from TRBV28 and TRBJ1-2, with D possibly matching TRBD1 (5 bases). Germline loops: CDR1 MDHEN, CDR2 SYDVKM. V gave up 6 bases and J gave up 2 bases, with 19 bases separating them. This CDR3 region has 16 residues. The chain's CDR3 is CASRTSNSGVNYGYTF. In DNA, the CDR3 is TGTGCCAGCAGGACATCTAATTCGGGGGTCAACTATGGCTACACCTTC.

The chain's CDR3 is CASSPGAGPVYGYTF. The CDR3 coding sequence is TGTGCCAGCAGCCCCGGTGCGGGGCCGGTCTATGGCTACACCTTC. The chain carries TRBV4-2 and TRBJ1-2, with D possibly matching TRBD1 (5 bases). V lost 4 bases to trimming and J lost 4 bases, with 16 bases between them. The CDR3 runs to 15 residues. From germline, CDR1 is LGHNA and CDR2 YNFKEQ.

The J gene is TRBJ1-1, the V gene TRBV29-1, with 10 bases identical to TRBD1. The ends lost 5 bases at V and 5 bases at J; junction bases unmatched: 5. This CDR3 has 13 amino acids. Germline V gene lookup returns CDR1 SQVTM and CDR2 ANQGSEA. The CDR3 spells CSVQTGGGTEAFF. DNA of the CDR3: TGCAGCGTTCAGACAGGGGGCGGGACTGAAGCTTTCTTT.

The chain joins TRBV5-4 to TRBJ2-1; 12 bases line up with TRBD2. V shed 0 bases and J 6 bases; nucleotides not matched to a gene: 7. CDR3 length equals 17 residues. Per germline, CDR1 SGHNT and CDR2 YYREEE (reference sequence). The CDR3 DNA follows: TGTGCCAGCAGCTTGGCCTGGCTAGCGGGAGGGCCCAATGAGCAGTTCTTC. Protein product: CASSLAWLAGGPNEQFF.

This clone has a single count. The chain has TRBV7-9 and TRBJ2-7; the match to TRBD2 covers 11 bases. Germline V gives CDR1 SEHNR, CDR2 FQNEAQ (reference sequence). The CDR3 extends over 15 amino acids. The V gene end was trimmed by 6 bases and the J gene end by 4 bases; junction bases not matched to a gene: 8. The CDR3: CASRPTSGSSYEQYF. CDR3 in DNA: TGTGCCAGCAGACCAACTAGCGGGAGCAGTTACGAGCAGTACTTC.

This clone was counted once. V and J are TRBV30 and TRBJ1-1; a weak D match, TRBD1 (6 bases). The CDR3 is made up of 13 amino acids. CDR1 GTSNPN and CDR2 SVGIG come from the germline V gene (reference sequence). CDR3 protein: CAGGRDGNTEAFF. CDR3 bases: TGTGCAGGGGGGAGGGACGGCAACACTGAAGCTTTCTTT. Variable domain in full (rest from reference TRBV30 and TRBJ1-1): SQTIHQWPATLVQPVGSPLSLECTVEGTSNPNLYWYRQAAGRGLQLLFYSVGIGQISSEVPQNLSASRPQDRQFILSSKKLLLSDSGFYLCAGGRDGNTEAFFGQGTRLTVV.

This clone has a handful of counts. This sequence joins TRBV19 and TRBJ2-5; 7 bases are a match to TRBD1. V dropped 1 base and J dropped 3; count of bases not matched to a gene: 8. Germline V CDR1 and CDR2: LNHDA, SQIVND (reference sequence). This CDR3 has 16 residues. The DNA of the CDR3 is TGTGCCAGTAGTATAGGGTACCGGACAGGAGAAGAGACCCAGTACTTC. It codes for CASSIGYRTGEETQYF.

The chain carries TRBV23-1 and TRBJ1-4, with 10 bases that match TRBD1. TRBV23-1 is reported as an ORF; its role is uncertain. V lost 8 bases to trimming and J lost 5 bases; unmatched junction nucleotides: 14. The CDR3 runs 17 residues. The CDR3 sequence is CASCTSPTGGQNEKLFF. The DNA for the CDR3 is TGCGCCAGCTGTACTTCCCCGACAGGGGGCCAGAATGAAAAACTGTTTTTT.

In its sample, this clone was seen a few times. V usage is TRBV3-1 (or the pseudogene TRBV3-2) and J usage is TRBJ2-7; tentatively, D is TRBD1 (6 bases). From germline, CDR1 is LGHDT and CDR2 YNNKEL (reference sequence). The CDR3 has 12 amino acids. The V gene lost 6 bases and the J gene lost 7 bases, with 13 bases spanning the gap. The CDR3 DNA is TGTGCCAGCAGTCTACAGGGCGTGGAGCAGTACTTC. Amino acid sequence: CASSLQGVEQYF.

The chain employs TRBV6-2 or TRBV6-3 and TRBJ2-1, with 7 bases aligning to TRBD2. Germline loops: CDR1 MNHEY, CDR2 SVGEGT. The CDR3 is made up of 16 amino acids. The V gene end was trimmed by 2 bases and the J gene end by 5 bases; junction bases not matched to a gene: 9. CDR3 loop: CASSYAGVWSHNEQFF. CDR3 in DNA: TGTGCCAGCAGTTACGCGGGAGTGTGGTCCCACAATGAGCAGTTCTTC.

The CDR3 is CASSSTRRAENIQYF. DNA of the CDR3: TGTGCCAGTAGTAGCACCCGGAGGGCTGAAAACATTCAGTACTTC. The chain employs TRBV19 and TRBJ2-4; possible D gene TRBD2, 6 bases. The CDR3 sequence is 15 residues long. The germline V gene encodes CDR1 LNHDA and CDR2 SQIVND (reference sequence). Trimming shortened V by 4 bases and J by 5 bases, and 15 bases separated the two germline ends.

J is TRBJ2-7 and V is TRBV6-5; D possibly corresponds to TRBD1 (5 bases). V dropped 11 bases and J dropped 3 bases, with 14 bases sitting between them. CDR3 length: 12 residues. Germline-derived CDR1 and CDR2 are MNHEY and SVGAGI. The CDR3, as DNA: TGTGCCTCCGGGCAGGGATACTACGAGCAGTACTTC. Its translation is CASGQGYYEQYF.

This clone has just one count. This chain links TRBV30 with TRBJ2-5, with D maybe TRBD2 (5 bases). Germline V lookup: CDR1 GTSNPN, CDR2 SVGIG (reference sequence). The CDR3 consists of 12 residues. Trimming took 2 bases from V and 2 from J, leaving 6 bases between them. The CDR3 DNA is TGTGCCTGGAGTAGCGGTCAAGAGACCCAGTACTTC. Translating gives CAWSSGQETQYF. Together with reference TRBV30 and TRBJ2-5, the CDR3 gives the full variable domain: SQTIHQWPATLVQPVGSPLSLECTVEGTSNPNLYWYRQAAGRGLQLLFYSVGIGQISSEVPQNLSASRPQDRQFILSSKKLLLSDSGFYLCAWSSGQETQYFGPGTRLLVL.

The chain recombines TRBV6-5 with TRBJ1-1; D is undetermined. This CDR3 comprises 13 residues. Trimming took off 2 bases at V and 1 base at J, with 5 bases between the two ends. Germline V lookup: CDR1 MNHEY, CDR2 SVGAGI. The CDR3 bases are TGTGCCAGCAGTTACCGAGGGAACACTGAAGCTTTCTTT. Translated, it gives CASSYRGNTEAFF.

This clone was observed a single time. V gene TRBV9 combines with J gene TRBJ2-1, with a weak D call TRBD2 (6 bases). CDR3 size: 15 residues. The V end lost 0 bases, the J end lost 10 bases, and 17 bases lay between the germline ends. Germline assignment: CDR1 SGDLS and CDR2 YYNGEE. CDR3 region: CASSVVPGLTLEQFF. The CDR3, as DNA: TGTGCCAGCAGCGTAGTACCGGGACTGACTCTAGAGCAGTTCTTC.